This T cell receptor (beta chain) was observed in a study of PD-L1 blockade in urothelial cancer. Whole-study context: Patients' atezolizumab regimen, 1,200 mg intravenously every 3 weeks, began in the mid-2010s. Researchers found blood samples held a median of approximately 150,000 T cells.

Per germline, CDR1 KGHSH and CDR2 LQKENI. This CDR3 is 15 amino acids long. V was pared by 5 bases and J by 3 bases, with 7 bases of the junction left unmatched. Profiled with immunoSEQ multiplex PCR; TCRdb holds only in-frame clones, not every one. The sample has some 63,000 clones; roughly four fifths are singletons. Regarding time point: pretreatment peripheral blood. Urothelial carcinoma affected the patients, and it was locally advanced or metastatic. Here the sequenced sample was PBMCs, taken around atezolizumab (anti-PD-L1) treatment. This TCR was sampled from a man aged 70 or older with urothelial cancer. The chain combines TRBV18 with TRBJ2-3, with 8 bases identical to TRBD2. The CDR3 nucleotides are TGTGCCAGCTCAATAGGTGCGGGGGGAACAGATACGCAGTATTTT. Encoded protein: CASSIGAGGTDTQYF.